Listed here are 28 T cell receptor beta chains from one sample, sequenced in a study of T-cell reconstitution after alpha-beta-depleted transplantation in children. Unique molecular identifiers were used in preparing the TCRbeta library. TCRdb re-called the PCR reads with MiXCR, one entry per CDR3 protein. The sample has about 610,000 distinct CDR3 sequences, roughly a tenth seen once. The specimen was PBMCs from the stem cell graft donor, collected from the stem cell graft. These receptor sequences come from a human donor who donated a stem cell graft to a child with acute myeloid leukemia.

This clonotype was picked up many times. The chain combines TRBV20-1 with TRBJ2-5, with D tentatively TRBD1 (7 bases). Germline CDR1 is DFQATT and CDR2 is SNEGSKA (reference sequence). The CDR3 length is 13 residues. V gave up 5 bases and J gave up 5 bases, with 15 bases separating them. The CDR3 reads CSAARAGGETQYF. As DNA, the CDR3 is TGCAGTGCTGCGCGGGCAGGGGGGGAGACCCAGTACTTC.

Regarding this clonotype: It is likely a read error, because the conserved phenylalanine at the end of the CDR3 is missing. The chain combines TRBV28 with TRBJ1-1, with D tentatively TRBD1 (5 bases). V was pared by 8 bases and J by 1 base, with 14 bases between. Germline CDR1 reads MDHEN; CDR2 reads SYDVKM. The CDR3 length is 14 residues. The CDR3 reads CASGEGTKNTEAFY. The CDR3 DNA reads as TGTGCCAGCGGGGAGGGGACCAAGAACACTGAAGCTTTCTAT.

V usage is TRBV5-1 and J usage is TRBJ2-3; 12 bases fit TRBD2. From germline, CDR1 is SGHRS and CDR2 YFSETQ. Trimming at V came to 5 bases and at J to 0 bases, leaving 7 bases not matched to a gene. The CDR3 runs to 17 residues. DNA for the CDR3: TGCGCCAGCAGATCCGGACTAGCGGGACCTAGCACAGATACGCAGTATTTT. Protein product: CASRSGLAGPSTDTQYF.

The rearrangement links TRBV18 to TRBJ2-2; 11 nucleotides line up with TRBD1. Trimming took 3 bases from V and 7 from J; bases not matched to a gene: 4. CDR3 length equals 15 residues. CDR1 is KGHSH and CDR2 is LQKENI in the germline V gene. The CDR3 sequence is CASSPGQGAIGELFF. The CDR3 nucleotides are TGTGCCAGCTCACCTGGACAGGGGGCCATCGGGGAGCTGTTTTTT. Based on the CDR3 plus reference TRBV18 and TRBJ2-2, the full variable domain is NAGVMQNPRHLVRRRGQEARLRCSPMKGHSHVYWYRQLPEEGLKFMVYLQKENIIDESGMPKERFSAEFPKEGPSILRIQQVVRGDSAAYFCASSPGQGAIGELFFGEGSRLTVL.

This clonotype was found many times. This chain connects TRBV4-3 to TRBJ2-1; TRBD2 matches 9 bases. V lost 3 bases and J lost 7; bases outside the gene matches: 7. Germline V lookup: CDR1 LGHNA, CDR2 YSLEER. The CDR3 extends over 15 amino acids. The CDR3 region has the DNA TGCGCCAGCAGCCAGTTAGCGGGAGCTATAAATGAGCAGTTCTTC. This sequence encodes CASSQLAGAINEQFF.

This clonotype was recorded a few times. The genes are TRBV29-1 and TRBJ2-5, with D tentatively TRBD1 (5 bases). Germline values: CDR1 SQVTM, CDR2 ANQGSEA. The CDR3 loop spans 13 amino acids. Deletions cut 7 bases from V and 4 bases from J, with 16 bases between. The CDR3 region is CSALRSRGETQYF. CDR3 nucleotide sequence: TGCAGCGCCCTGAGGTCTAGGGGAGAGACCCAGTACTTC.

J is TRBJ2-1 and V is TRBV29-1; 8 bases line up with TRBD1. Germline lookup yields CDR1 SQVTM and CDR2 ANQGSEA. J lost 0 bases, V lost 7 bases, and 20 bases had no gene match. This CDR3 is built from 19 residues. The CDR3 DNA is TGCAGCGCTAGACAGGGGAATGGGGCTTCTTGGAGCTCCTACAATGAGCAGTTCTTC. Translation: CSARQGNGASWSSYNEQFF.

This rearrangement joins TRBV4-2 to TRBJ1-1; 9 nucleotides line up with TRBD1. The CDR3 runs to 18 residues. Unmatched junction bases numbered 14, after V lost 4 bases and J lost 2 bases. In germline, CDR1 is LGHNA, CDR2 YNFKEQ. The CDR3 here is CASSPNILWGQGNTEAFF. CDR3 nucleotides: TGTGCCAGCAGCCCTAATATCTTATGGGGACAGGGCAACACTGAAGCTTTCTTT.

The chain uses TRBV18 and TRBJ2-7; TRBD2 matches 13 bases. CDR3 size: 16 residues. Germline V gene lookup returns CDR1 KGHSH and CDR2 LQKENI. With V trimmed by 3 bases and J by 2 bases, 4 bases remained unmatched. The CDR3 protein is CASSPKGLAGTYEQYF. The CDR3 nucleotides read TGTGCCAGCTCACCGAAGGGACTAGCGGGGACCTACGAGCAGTACTTC.

The chain carries TRBV18 and TRBJ1-2; D gene unclear. The ends were cut back, 0 bases at V and 4 bases at J, with 12 bases in the middle. CDR1 is KGHSH and CDR2 is LQKENI in the germline V gene. CDR3 length equals 15 residues. The CDR3 here is CASSPPAASGYGYTF. CDR3 coding DNA: TGTGCCAGCTCACCACCGGCAGCCTCCGGCTATGGCTACACCTTC.

At least ten counts were recorded for this clonotype. The rearrangement links TRBV6-8 to TRBJ2-1; 8 bases agree with TRBD2. Germline CDR1 MNHGY, CDR2 SAAAGT. V lost 1 base to trimming and J lost 7 bases; unmatched junction nucleotides: 6. The length of the CDR3 is 15 residues. The CDR3 DNA reads as TGTGCCAGCAGTTACTGCCAGCGGGAGATAAATGAGCAGTTCTTC. This encodes CASSYCQREINEQFF.

This CDR3 is CASSQDLERGYEQYF. The CDR3 bases are TGCGCCAGCAGCCAAGATTTAGAGAGGGGGTACGAGCAGTACTTC. The chain combines TRBV4-3 with TRBJ2-7; D is perhaps TRBD1 (6 bases). With 0 bases removed from V and 4 bases from J, the gap between germline ends came to 13 bases. The CDR3 contains 15 residues. CDR1 is LGHNA, CDR2 YSLEER, per germline.

This clonotype has ten or more counts. The rearrangement links TRBV12-3 or TRBV12-4 to TRBJ1-5, with 7 bases aligning to TRBD1. J was trimmed by 5 bases and V by 2 bases; bases with no gene match: 9. CDR3 length: 16 amino acids. CDR3 DNA sequence: TGTGCCAGCAGTTTAAACGGGGCAGGGGGGTATCAGCCCCAGCATTTT. Protein: CASSLNGAGGYQPQHF.

This clonotype was found many times. This sequence joins TRBV12-3 or TRBV12-4 and TRBJ1-1, with D unclear. Trimming cost V 3 bases and J 1 base, with 6 bases left between them. The CDR3 covers 13 residues. This CDR3 is CASSLGWNTEAFF. CDR3 in DNA: TGTGCCAGCAGTTTGGGTTGGAACACTGAAGCTTTCTTT.

In this sample, this clonotype turned up many times. The chain joins TRBV29-1 to TRBJ2-7, with 7 bases identical to TRBD2. V shed 4 bases and J 7 bases; nucleotides not matched to a gene: 10. Germline CDR1 and CDR2: SQVTM and ANQGSEA. This CDR3 comprises 13 residues. This chain's CDR3 is CSVVAVLGGEQYF. The DNA of the CDR3 is TGCAGCGTTGTGGCGGTCCTCGGGGGGGAGCAGTACTTC.

This clonotype was observed a single time. The J gene is TRBJ1-4, the V gene TRBV4-3, with TRBD1 as a possible D gene (6 bases). V dropped 0 bases and J dropped 7 bases, with 12 bases sitting between them. The CDR3 extends over 15 amino acids. Germline-derived CDR1 and CDR2 are LGHNA and YSLEER. The CDR3 is CASSQDLGAGEKLFF. The DNA for the CDR3 is TGCGCCAGCAGCCAAGATCTGGGGGCGGGTGAAAAACTGTTTTTT.

There are a few counts of this clonotype. One end of the junction varies from germline; a read error may be responsible. V gene TRBV6-4 combines with J gene TRBJ2-1, with D perhaps given as TRBD1 or TRBD2 (5 bases each). CDR1 and CDR2 from the germline V gene are MRHNA and SNTAGT. CDR3 length equals 12 residues. The CDR3 reads CASSDGRGVGVF. The CDR3 DNA reads TGTGCCAGCAGTGACGGACGCGGCGTGGGGGTCTTC.

The table lists this clonotype with many counts. The chain joins TRBV7-3 to TRBJ2-3, with D maybe TRBD2 (6 bases). V was cut by 5 bases and J by 5 bases, with 17 bases left in between. CDR1 and CDR2 (germline): SGHTA, FQGTGA. The CDR3 contains 15 residues. CDR3 residues: CASSARGDRQDTQYF. The CDR3 DNA reads as TGTGCCAGCAGCGCACGCGGGGACCGTCAAGATACGCAGTATTTT.

The chain recombines TRBV30 with TRBJ1-1; maybe TRBD1 (5 bases). The CDR3 covers 13 residues. Germline V gene lookup returns CDR1 GTSNPN and CDR2 SVGIG (reference sequence). V lost 0 bases to trimming and J lost 5 bases, with 10 bases between them. The CDR3 is CAWSVGGITEAFF. DNA of the CDR3: TGTGCCTGGAGTGTGGGGGGGATTACTGAAGCTTTCTTT.

The chain carries TRBV7-2 and TRBJ2-3, with 7 bases aligning to TRBD2. Germline loops: CDR1 SGHTA, CDR2 FQGNSA. V dropped 5 bases and J dropped 11; count of bases not matched to a gene: 10. The CDR3 has 13 amino acids. As DNA, the CDR3 is TGTGCCAGCAGCGATAGGACTAGATTAGGGCAGTATTTT. Its translation is CASSDRTRLGQYF.

The V call is TRBV6-5, the J call TRBJ1-1; TRBD1 matches at 8 bases. Germline V gene lookup returns CDR1 MNHEY and CDR2 SVGAGI. This CDR3 is built from 13 residues. V lost 8 bases to trimming and J lost 5 bases; unmatched junction nucleotides: 7. CDR3 DNA: TGTGCCAGCCGTACAGGGGGACAGACTGAAGCTTTCTTT. Amino acid sequence: CASRTGGQTEAFF.

This clonotype was picked up many times. The J gene is TRBJ2-7, the V gene TRBV7-2; TRBD2 might be the D (5 bases). This CDR3 comprises 16 residues. From germline, CDR1 is SGHTA and CDR2 FQGNSA. Deletions cut 3 bases from V and 6 bases from J, with 21 bases between. The CDR3 sequence is CASSFGVGRVGVEQYF. The CDR3 nucleotides are TGTGCCAGCAGCTTCGGGGTAGGGAGAGTAGGCGTCGAGCAGTACTTC.

This clonotype showed up many times. The J gene is TRBJ1-1, the V gene TRBV12-3 or TRBV12-4, with a possible D match to TRBD1 (5 bases). V lost 3 bases and J lost 0, with 8 bases in between. This CDR3 region has 14 residues. The CDR3, as DNA: TGTGCCAGCAGTTTCGCGGGGGTGAACACTGAAGCTTTCTTT. This encodes CASSFAGVNTEAFF.

This clonotype was seen ten or more times. The germline gene is not matched at one end of the junction; a read error may be the cause. The CDR3 DNA is TGTGCCACCAGCAGAGTTGGCGGGAGTTCCCACGAGCAGTATTTC. Its translation is CATSRVGGSSHEQYF. The V call is TRBV15, the J call TRBJ2-7; 7 bases map to TRBD2. There are 15 residues in the CDR3. Germline CDR1 and CDR2: LNHNV and YYDKDF (reference sequence).

This chain connects TRBV7-2 to TRBJ2-6, with TRBD2 identical over 7 bases. This CDR3 has 17 amino acids. Germline V CDR1 and CDR2: SGHTA, FQGNSA. J was trimmed by 5 bases and V by 4 bases; bases with no gene match: 11. The CDR3 nucleotides read TGTGCCAGCAGCTCACTTAGTGGGAGGGGCAGGGCCAACGTCCTGACTTTC. Translated: CASSSLSGRGRANVLTF. The full variable domain, with the rest looked up from reference TRBV7-2 and TRBJ2-6, is GAGVSQSPSNKVTEKGKDVELRCDPISGHTALYWYRQSLGQGLEFLIYFQGNSAPDKSGLPSDRFSAERTGGSVSTLTIQRTQQEDSAVYLCASSSLSGRGRANVLTFGAGSRLTVL.

The CDR3 DNA is TGTGCCAGCTCACCAGGGGGCTCGAGTGGAGATACGCAGTATTTT. The encoded protein is CASSPGGSSGDTQYF. The chain employs TRBV18 and TRBJ2-3; D might be TRBD1 (6 bases). The germline V gene has CDR1 KGHSH and CDR2 LQKENI. The CDR3 sequence is 15 residues long. Trimming took off 2 bases at V and 5 bases at J, with 14 bases between the two ends.

The rearrangement links TRBV7-2 to TRBJ1-4; possibly TRBD1 for D (6 bases). Trimming took 5 bases from V and 5 from J, leaving 15 bases between them. The germline V gene encodes CDR1 SGHTA and CDR2 FQGNSA. This CDR3 is 15 amino acids long. The CDR3: CASSPQGPVNEKLFF. The CDR3 bases are TGTGCCAGCAGCCCACAGGGACCGGTGAATGAAAAACTGTTTTTT.

V is TRBV7-3 and J is TRBJ1-1; tentative D call: TRBD1 (6 bases). Germline V lookup: CDR1 SGHTA, CDR2 FQGTGA. Between the trimmed V and J ends, which lost 0 bases and 4 bases, there was a span of 12 bases. The length of the CDR3 is 15 residues. The CDR3: CASSLTGGQFTEAFF. Written as DNA, the CDR3 is TGTGCCAGCAGCTTAACAGGGGGGCAATTCACTGAAGCTTTCTTT.